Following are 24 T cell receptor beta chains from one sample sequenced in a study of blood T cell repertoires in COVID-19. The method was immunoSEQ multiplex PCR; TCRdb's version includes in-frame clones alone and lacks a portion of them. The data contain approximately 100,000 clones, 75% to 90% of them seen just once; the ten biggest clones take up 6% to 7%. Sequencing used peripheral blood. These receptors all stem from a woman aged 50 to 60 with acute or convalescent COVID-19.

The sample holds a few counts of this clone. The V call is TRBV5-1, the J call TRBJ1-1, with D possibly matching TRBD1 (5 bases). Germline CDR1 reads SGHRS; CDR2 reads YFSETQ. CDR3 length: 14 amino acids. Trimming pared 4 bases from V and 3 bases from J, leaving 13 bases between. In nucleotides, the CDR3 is TGCGCCAGCAGCCCCGCCTGGGGCGACACTGAAGCTTTCTTT. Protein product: CASSPAWGDTEAFF.

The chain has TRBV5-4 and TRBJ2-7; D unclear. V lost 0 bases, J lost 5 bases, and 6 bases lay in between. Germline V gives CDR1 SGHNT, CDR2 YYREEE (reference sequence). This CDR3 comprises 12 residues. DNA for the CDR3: TGTGCCAGCAGCTTGGATGCGAACGAGCAGTACTTC. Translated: CASSLDANEQYF.

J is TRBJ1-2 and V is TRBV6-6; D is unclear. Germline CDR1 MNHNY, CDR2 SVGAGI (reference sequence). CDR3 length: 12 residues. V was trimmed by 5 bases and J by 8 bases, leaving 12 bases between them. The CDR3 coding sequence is TGTGCCAGCAGTCACCCCAGATACGGCTACACCTTC. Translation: CASSHPRYGYTF.

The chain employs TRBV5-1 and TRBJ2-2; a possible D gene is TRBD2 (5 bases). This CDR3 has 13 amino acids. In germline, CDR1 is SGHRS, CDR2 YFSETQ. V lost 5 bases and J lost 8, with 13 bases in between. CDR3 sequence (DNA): TGCGCCAGCAGGGAAGCGGAGGAAGGGGAGCTGTTTTTT. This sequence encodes CASREAEEGELFF.

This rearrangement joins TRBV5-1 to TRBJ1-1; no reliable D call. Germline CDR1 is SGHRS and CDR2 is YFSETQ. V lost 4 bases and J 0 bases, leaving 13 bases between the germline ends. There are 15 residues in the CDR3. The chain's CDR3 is CASSGSGGMNTEAFF. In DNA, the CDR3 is TGCGCCAGCAGCGGAAGCGGAGGGATGAACACTGAAGCTTTCTTT.

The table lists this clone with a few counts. The CDR3 sequence: CASSPMGSFRGLSGANVLTF. The CDR3 DNA is TGTGCCAGCTCACCCATGGGCTCATTTAGGGGCCTCTCTGGGGCCAACGTCCTGACTTTC. The genes are TRBV18 and TRBJ2-6; TRBD1 might be the D (5 bases). The V end lost 3 bases, the J end lost 0 bases, and 21 bases lay between the germline ends. The V gene's germline CDR1 is KGHSH and CDR2 LQKENI. This CDR3 has 20 amino acids.

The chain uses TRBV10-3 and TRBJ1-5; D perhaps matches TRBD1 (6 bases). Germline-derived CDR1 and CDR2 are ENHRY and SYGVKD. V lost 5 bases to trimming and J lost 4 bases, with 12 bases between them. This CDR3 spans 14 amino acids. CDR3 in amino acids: CAISKQGQNQPQHF. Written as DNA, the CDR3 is TGTGCCATCAGTAAACAGGGCCAGAATCAGCCCCAGCATTTT.

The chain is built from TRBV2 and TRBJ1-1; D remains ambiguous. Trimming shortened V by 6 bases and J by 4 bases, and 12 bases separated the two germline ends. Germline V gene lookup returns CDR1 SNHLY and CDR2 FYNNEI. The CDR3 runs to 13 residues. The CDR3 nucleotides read TGTGCCAGCAGCGGTCGGGTATTCACTGAAGCTTTCTTT. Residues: CASSGRVFTEAFF.

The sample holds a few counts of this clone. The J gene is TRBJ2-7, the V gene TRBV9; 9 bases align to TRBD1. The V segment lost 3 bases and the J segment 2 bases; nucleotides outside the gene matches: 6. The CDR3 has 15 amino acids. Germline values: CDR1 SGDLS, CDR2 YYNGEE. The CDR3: CASSAPGQGPYEQYF. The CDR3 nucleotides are TGTGCCAGCAGCGCACCGGGACAGGGACCCTACGAGCAGTACTTC.

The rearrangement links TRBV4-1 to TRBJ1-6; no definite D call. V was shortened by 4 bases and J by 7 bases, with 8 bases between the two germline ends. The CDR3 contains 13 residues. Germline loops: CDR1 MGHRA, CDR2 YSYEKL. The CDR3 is CASSLASNSPLHF. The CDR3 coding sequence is TGCGCCAGCAGCCTCGCGTCGAATTCACCCCTCCACTTT.

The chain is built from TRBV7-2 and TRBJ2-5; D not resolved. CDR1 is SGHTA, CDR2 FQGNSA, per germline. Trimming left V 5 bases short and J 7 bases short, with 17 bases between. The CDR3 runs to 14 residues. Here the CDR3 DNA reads TGTGCCAGCAGCGTAGGGTCGGTCCATGGGACCCAGTACTTC. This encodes CASSVGSVHGTQYF.

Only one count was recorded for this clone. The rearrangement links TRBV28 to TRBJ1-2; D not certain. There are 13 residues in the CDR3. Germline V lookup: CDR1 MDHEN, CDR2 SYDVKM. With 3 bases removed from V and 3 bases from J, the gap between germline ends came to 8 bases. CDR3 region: CASSFVQDYGYTF. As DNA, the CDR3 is TGTGCCAGCAGTTTCGTGCAGGACTATGGCTACACCTTC.

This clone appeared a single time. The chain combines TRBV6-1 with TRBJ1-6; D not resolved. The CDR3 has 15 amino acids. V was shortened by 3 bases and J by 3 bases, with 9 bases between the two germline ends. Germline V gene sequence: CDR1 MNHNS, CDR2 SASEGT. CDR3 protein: CASSEAGSYNSPLHF. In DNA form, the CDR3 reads TGTGCCAGCAGTGAGGCGGGCAGCTATAATTCACCCCTCCACTTT.

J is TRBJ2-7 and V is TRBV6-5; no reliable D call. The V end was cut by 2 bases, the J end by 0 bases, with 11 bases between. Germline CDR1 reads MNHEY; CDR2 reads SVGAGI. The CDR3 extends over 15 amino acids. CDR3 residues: CASSYRVSPSYEQYF. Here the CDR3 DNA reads TGTGCCAGCAGTTACCGGGTCAGCCCCTCCTACGAGCAGTACTTC.

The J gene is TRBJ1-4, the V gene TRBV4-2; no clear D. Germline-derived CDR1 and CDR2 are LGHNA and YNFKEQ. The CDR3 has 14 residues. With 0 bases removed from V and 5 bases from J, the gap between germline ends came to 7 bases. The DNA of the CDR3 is TGTGCCAGCAGCCAAGATTTGAGAAATGAAAAACTGTTTTTT. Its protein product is CASSQDLRNEKLFF.

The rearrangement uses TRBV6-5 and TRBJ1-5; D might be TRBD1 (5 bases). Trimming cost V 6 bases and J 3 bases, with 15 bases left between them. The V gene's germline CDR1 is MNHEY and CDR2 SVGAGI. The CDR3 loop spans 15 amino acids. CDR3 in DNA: TGTGCCAGCAGCCGTCGGGGGGGGGACAATCAGCCCCAGCATTTT. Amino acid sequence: CASSRRGGDNQPQHF.

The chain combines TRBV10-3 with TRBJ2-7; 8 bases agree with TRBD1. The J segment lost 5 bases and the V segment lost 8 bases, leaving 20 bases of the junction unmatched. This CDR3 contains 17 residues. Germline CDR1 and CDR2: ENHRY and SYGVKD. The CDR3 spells CAISDRVQDFAGDEQYF. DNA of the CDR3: TGTGCCATCTCGGACAGGGTCCAGGACTTCGCTGGTGACGAGCAGTACTTC.

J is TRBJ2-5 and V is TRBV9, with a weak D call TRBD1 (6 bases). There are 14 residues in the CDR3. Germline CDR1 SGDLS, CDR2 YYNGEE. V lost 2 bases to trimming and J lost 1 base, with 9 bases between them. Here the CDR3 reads CASSVQGFQETQYF. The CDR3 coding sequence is TGTGCCAGCAGCGTCCAGGGGTTCCAAGAGACCCAGTACTTC.

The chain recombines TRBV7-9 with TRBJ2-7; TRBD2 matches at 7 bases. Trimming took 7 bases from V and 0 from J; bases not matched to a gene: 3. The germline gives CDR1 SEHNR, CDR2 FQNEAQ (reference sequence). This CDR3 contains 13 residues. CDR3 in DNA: TGTGCCAGCAACGCGGGAGCCTCCTACGAGCAGTACTTC. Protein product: CASNAGASYEQYF. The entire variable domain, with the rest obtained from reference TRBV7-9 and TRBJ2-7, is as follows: DTGVSQNPRHKITKRGQNVTFRCDPISEHNRLYWYRQTLGQGPEFLTYFQNEAQLEKSRLLSDRFSAERPKGSFSTLEIQRTEQGDSAMYLCASNAGASYEQYFGPGTRLTVT.

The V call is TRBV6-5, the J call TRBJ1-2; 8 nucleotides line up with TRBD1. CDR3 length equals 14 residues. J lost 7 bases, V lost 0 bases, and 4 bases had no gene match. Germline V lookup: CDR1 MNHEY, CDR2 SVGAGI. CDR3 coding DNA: TGTGCCAGCAGTTACTCGAACCAGGGGGCTGGCTACACCTTC. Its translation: CASSYSNQGAGYTF.

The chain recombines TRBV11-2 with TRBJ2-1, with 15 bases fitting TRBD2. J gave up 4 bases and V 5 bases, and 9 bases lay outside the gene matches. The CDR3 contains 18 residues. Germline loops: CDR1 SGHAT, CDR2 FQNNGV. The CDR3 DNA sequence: TGTGCCAGCAGCCCCTCCGGGACTAGCGGGGGGCATTACAATGAGCAGTTCTTC. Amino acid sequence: CASSPSGTSGGHYNEQFF.

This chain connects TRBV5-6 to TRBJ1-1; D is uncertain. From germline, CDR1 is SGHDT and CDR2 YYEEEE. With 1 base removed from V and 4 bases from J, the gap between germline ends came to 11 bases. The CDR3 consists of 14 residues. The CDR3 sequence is CASSLWSTPTEAFF. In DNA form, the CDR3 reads TGTGCCAGCAGCTTGTGGTCGACACCCACTGAAGCTTTCTTT.

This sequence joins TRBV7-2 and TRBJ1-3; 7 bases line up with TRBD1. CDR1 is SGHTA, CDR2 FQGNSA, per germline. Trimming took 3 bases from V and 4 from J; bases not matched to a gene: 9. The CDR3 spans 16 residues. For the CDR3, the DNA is TGTGCCAGCAGCTTCAAACAGGGGAGGACAGGAAACACCATATATTTT. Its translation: CASSFKQGRTGNTIYF.

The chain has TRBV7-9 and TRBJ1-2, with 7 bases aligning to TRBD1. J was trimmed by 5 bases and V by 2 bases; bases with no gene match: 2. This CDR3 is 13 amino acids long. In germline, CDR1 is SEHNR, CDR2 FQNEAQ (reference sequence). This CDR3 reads CASSLTGEYGYTF. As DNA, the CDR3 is TGTGCCAGCAGCTTAACAGGGGAGTATGGCTACACCTTC.